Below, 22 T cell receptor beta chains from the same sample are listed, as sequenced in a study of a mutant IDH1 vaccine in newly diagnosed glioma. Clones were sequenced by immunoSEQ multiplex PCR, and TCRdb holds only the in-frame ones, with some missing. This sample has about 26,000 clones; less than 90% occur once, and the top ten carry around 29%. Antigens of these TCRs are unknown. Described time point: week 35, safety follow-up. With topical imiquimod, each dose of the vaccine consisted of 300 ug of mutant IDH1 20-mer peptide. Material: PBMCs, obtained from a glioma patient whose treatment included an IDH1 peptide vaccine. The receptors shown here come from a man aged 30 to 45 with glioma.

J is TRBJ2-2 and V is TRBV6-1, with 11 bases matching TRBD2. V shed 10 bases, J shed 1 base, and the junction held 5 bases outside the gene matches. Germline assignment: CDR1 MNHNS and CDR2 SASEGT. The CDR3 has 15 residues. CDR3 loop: CAKTGTSGNTGELFF. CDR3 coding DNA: TGTGCCAAAACCGGGACTAGCGGGAACACCGGGGAGCTGTTTTTT.

CDR3 nucleotides: TGTGCCAGCTCACCACCGGATCACGGAAGTCAAACCGGGGAGCTGTTTTTT. Translated: CASSPPDHGSQTGELFF. The rearrangement links TRBV18 to TRBJ2-2, with D uncertain. The CDR3 runs 17 residues. V dropped 0 bases and J dropped 5 bases, with 16 bases sitting between them. Germline CDR1 KGHSH, CDR2 LQKENI.

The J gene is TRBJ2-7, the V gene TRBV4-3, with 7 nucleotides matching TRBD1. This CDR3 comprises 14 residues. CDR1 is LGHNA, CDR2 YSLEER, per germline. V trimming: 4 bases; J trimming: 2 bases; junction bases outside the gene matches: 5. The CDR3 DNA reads TGCGCCAGCAGCCTCGATCAGGGGGCCTACGAGCAGTACTTC. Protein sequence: CASSLDQGAYEQYF.

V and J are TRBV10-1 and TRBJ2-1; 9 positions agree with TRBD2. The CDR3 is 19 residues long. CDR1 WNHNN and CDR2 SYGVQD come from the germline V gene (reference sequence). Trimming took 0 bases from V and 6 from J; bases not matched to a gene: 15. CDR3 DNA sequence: TGCGCCAGCAGTGAGTCACCACCGTCGGGAGCGGGAGGAGGCAATGAGCAGTTCTTC. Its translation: CASSESPPSGAGGGNEQFF.

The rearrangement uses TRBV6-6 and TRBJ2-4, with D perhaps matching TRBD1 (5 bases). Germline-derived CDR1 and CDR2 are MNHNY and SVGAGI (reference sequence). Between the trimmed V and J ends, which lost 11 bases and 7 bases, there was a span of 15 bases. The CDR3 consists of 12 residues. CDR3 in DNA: TGTGCCCTAGGGGAACACGGGAACATTCAGTACTTC. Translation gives CALGEHGNIQYF.

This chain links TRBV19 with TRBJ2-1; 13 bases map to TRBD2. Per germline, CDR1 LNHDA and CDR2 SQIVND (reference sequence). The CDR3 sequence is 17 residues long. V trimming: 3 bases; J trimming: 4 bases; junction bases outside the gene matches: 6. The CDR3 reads CASSILTSGRWYNEQFF. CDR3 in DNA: TGTGCCAGTAGTATCTTGACTAGCGGGAGGTGGTACAATGAGCAGTTCTTC.

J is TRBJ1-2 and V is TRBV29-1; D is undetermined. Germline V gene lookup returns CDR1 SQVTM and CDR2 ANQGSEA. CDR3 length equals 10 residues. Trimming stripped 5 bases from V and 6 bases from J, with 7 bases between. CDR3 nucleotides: TGCAGCGTTATGGTTGATGGCTACACCTTC. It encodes CSVMVDGYTF.

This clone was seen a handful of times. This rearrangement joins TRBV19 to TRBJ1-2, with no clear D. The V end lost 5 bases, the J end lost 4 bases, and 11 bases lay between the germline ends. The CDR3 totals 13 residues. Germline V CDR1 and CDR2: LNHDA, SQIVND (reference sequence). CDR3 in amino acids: CASSYSATYGYTF. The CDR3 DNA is TGTGCCAGTAGTTACAGCGCGACCTATGGCTACACCTTC.

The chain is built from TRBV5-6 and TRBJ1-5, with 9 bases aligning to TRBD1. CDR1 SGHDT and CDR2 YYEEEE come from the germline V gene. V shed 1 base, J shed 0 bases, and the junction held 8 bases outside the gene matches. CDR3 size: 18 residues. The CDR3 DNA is TGTGCCAGCAGCTTGACGGGACAGGGCGTTTATAGCAATCAGCCCCAGCATTTT. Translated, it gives CASSLTGQGVYSNQPQHF.

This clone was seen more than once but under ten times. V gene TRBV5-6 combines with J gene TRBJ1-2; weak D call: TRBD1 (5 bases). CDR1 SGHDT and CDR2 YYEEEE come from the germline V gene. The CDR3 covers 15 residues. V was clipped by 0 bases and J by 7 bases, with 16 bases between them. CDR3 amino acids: CASSLGPRQSGGYTF. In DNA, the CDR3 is TGTGCCAGCAGCTTGGGGCCCCGACAGTCGGGTGGCTACACCTTC.

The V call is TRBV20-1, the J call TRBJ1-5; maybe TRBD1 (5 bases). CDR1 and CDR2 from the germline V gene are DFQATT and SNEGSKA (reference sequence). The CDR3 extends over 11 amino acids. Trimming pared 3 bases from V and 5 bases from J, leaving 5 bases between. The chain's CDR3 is CSASRDQPQHF. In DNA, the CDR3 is TGCAGTGCTAGCAGGGATCAGCCCCAGCATTTT.

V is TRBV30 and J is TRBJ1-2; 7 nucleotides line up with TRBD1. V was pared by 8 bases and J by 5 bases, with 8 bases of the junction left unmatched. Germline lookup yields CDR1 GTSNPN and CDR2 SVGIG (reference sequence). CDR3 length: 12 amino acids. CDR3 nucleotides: TGTGCCCGGCAGGGGGACTATTATGGCTACACCTTC. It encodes CARQGDYYGYTF.

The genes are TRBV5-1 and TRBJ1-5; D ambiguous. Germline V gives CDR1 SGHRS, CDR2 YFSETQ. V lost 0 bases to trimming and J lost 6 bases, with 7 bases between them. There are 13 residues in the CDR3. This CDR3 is CASSLGEGQPQHF. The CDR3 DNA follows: TGCGCCAGCAGCTTGGGAGAGGGTCAGCCCCAGCATTTT. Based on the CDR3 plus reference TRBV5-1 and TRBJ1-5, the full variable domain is KAGVTQTPRYLIKTRGQQVTLSCSPISGHRSVSWYQQTPGQGLQFLFEYFSETQRNKGNFPGRFSGRQFSNSRSEMNVSTLELGDSALYLCASSLGEGQPQHFGDGTRLSIL.

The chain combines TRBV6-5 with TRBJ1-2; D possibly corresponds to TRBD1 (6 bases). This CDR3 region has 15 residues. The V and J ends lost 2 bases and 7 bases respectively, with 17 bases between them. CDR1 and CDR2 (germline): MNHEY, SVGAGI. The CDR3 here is CASSYGGQEGGGYTF. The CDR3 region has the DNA TGTGCCAGCAGTTACGGGGGGCAGGAGGGAGGTGGCTACACCTTC.

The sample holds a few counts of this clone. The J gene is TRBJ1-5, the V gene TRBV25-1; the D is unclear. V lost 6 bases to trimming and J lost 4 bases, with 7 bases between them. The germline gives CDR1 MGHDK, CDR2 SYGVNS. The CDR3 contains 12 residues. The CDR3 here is CASSLENQPQHF. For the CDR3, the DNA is TGTGCCAGCAGCTTAGAGAATCAGCCCCAGCATTTT.

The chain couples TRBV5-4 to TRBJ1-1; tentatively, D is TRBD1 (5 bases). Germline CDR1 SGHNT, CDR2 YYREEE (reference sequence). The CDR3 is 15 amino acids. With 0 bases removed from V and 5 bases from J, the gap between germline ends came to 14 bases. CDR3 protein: CASSLVDRLRTEAFF. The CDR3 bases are TGTGCCAGCAGCTTGGTAGACAGACTGAGAACTGAAGCTTTCTTT.

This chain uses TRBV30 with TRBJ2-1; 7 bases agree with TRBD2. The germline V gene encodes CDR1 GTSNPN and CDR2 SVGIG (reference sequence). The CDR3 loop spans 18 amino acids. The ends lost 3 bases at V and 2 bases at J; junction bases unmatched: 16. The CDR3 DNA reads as TGTGCCTGGAGCCGGTTTCGAGTTGCGGGAGCGCCCTACAATGAGCAGTTCTTC. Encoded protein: CAWSRFRVAGAPYNEQFF.

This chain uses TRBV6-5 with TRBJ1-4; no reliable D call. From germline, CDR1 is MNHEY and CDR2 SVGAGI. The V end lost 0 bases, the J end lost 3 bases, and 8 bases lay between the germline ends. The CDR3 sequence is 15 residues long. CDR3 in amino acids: CASSYSGGANEKLFF. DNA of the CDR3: TGTGCCAGCAGTTACTCCGGCGGGGCTAATGAAAAACTGTTTTTT.

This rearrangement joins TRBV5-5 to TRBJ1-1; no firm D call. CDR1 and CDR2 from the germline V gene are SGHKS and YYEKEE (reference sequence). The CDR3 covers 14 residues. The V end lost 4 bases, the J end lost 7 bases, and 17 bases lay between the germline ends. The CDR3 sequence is CASSPLASTNEAFF. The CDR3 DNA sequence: TGTGCCAGCAGCCCTTTGGCCAGTACCAATGAAGCTTTCTTT.

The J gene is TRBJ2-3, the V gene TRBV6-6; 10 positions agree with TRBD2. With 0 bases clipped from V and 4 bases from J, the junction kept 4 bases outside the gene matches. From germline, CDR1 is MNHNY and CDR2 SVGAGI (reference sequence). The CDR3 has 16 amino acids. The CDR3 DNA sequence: TGTGCCAGCAGTTACTCCCTAGCGGGAGCATCAGATACGCAGTATTTT. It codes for CASSYSLAGASDTQYF.

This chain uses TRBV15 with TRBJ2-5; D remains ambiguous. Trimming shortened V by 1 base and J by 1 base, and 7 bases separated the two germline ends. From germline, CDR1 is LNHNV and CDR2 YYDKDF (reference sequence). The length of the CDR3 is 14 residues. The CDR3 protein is CATSRGASQETQYF. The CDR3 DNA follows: TGTGCCACCAGCAGAGGCGCCTCCCAAGAGACCCAGTACTTC.

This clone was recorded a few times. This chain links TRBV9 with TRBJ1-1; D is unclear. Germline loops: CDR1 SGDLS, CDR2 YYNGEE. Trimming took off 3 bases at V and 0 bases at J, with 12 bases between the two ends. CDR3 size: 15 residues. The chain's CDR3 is CASSEGPTMNTEAFF. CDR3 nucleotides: TGTGCCAGCAGCGAAGGTCCGACCATGAACACTGAAGCTTTCTTT. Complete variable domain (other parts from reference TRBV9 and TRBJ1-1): DSGVTQTPKHLITATGQRVTLRCSPRSGDLSVYWYQQSLDQGLQFLIQYYNGEERAKGNILERFSAQQFPDLHSELNLSSLELGDSALYFCASSEGPTMNTEAFFGQGTRLTVV.